The text below deals with one T cell receptor (beta chain). This specimen belongs to a study of blood T cell repertoires in COVID-19. V shed 9 bases and J 3 bases; nucleotides not matched to a gene: 15. Germline V gene sequence: CDR1 LNHNV, CDR2 YYDKDF (reference sequence). The CDR3 is 16 residues long. Method: immunoSEQ multiplex PCR; TCRdb's copy keeps in-frame clones and lacks some. This table holds more than 250,000 clones, 92% found once. This sequence joins TRBV15 and TRBJ2-3; 7 nucleotides agree with TRBD1. Input material: PBMCs or T cells enriched from blood (not recorded which). The sequence derives from a woman in her 30s who had recovered from COVID-19. Here the CDR3 DNA reads TGTGCCACTGCCGTTCACGGGACCAGGGGGACAGATACGCAGTATTTT. Protein: CATAVHGTRGTDTQYF.